Sequencing of this T cell receptor (beta chain) was carried out in a study of vaccination effects on CD4 cells after COVID-19. This clone is a singleton in its sample. Its antigen is as yet unknown. The CDR3 is 14 residues long. The V and J ends lost 4 bases and 8 bases respectively, with 15 bases between them. The germline V gene encodes CDR1 SGHRS and CDR2 YFSETQ. Antigen-specific CD4+ T cells were expanded (with viral peptide pools) by the ViraFEST assay ahead of sequencing. A roughly 11-day culture period preceded the isolation of CD4+ T cells. Participants got two doses of BNT162b2 or mRNA-1273 vaccine. On day 3 and again on day 7, half the medium was replaced with IL-2 medium. Repertoires were generated with immunoSEQ multiplex PCR, while TCRdb's copy carries only in-frame clones and drops some. The sample yields around 65,000 clones, around 73% seen once.

The chain carries TRBV5-1 and TRBJ1-4; D unresolved. This receptor was taken from a human donor who received a COVID-19 vaccine. The material was CD4+ T cells from PBMCs cultured with HCoV-229E spike peptides, obtained after COVID-19 vaccination. The DNA for the CDR3 is TGCGCCAGCAGCAGGCAGCCTGGAGGGGAAAAACTGTTTTTT. This sequence encodes CASSRQPGGEKLFF.